This T cell receptor (beta chain) was observed in a study of blood T cell repertoires in COVID-19. Study-level background: Collection of acute and convalescent COVID-19 samples took place in the United States, Italy and Spain. T cells, B-cell-depleted T cells, or PBMCs supplied cDNA or gDNA.

This table comes from immunoSEQ multiplex PCR, and its TCRdb copy is limited to in-frame clones, with some not included. The profile shows around 81,000 clones, roughly four fifths of them singletons. The receptor was isolated from a human donor in a cohort sampled during active COVID-19. Sequencing was performed on peripheral blood.

The CDR3 bases are TGTGCCAGCAGTTTCATGGACAGTCAGCCCCAGCATTTT. This gives the protein CASSFMDSQPQHF. The rearrangement joins TRBV12-3 or TRBV12-4 to TRBJ1-5; D might be TRBD1 (6 bases). The CDR3 runs 13 residues. V was trimmed by 3 bases and J by 6 bases, leaving 9 bases between them.